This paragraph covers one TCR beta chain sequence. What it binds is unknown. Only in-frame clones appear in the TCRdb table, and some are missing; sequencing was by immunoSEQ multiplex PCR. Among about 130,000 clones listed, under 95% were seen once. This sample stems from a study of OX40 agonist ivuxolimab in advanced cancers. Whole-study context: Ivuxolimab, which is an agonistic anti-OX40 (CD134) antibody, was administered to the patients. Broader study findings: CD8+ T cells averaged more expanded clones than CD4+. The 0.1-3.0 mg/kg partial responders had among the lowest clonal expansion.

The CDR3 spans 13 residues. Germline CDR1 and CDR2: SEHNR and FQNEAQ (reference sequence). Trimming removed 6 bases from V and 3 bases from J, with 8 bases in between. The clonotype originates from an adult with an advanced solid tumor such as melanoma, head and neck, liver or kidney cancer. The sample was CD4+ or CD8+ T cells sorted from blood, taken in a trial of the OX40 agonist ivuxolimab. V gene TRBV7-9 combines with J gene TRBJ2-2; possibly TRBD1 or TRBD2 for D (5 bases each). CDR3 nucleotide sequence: TGTGCCAGCAGTAGAGGGGACACCGGGGAGCTGTTTTTT. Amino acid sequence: CASSRGDTGELFF.